This T cell receptor beta chain was captured by sequencing in a study of blood T cell repertoires in COVID-19. The CDR3 extends over 16 amino acids. With V trimmed by 1 base and J by 0 bases, 3 bases remained unmatched. Germline CDR1 is SGHTA and CDR2 is FQGTGA. Authors' data handling: Scientists estimated how many nucleated cells there were by amplifying reference gene primers. The table came from immunoSEQ multiplex PCR; TCRdb's copy has only in-frame clones and leaves some out. D and trimming were read from the DNA, whereas the V and J calls and clone size are those reported in that table. The table has 200,000 to 250,000 clones, 83% seen once. Participant ages covered roughly 18 to 90 years across about two dozen US areas. Up to 2 weeks before entering the study, exposed participants had met a COVID-19 case.

The sequence came from a woman aged 50 to 65 who had been exposed to COVID-19. Material for sequencing was PBMCs or T cells enriched from blood (not recorded which). This rearrangement joins TRBV7-3 to TRBJ2-1, with TRBD2 matching 7 bases. The CDR3 DNA is TGTGCCAGCAGCTTAATCGGCGGGGGCTCCTACAATGAGCAGTTCTTC. The encoded protein is CASSLIGGGSYNEQFF.